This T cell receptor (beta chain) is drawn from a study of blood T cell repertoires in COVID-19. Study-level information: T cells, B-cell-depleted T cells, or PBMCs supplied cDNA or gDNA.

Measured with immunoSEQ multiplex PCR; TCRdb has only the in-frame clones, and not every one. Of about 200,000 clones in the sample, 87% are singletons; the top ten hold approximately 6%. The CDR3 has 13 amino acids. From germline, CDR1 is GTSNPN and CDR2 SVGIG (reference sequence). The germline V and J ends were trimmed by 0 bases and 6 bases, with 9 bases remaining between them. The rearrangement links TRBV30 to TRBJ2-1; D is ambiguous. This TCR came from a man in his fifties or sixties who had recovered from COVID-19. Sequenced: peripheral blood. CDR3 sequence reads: CAWSVLTSNEQFF. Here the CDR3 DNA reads TGTGCCTGGAGTGTGCTAACCTCCAATGAGCAGTTCTTC.